This is a list of T cell receptor beta chains from one sample in a study of T cell changes during pregnancy in multiple sclerosis. Sequencing used immunoSEQ multiplex PCR; TCRdb keeps in-frame clones, though not all of them. The table has 98,000 or so clones, approximately 94% seen once. The material was peripheral blood, obtained after pregnancy. The receptors here all came from a female donor with multiple sclerosis, enrolled in a pregnancy study. Each CDR3 is given without its conserved first and last residue.

V gene | CDR3 protein
TRBV7-9 | ASSLAGSDSGGKY
TRBV7-9 | ASSFGGKGSYEQY
TRBV7-2 | ASSPKGALEYYGYT
TRBV29-1 | SVDLAGELYEQY
TRBV5-1 | ASSLGGLAGAVDEQF
TRBV5-6 | ASSLGLSTYEQY
TRBV13 | ASSLGLTDTQY
TRBV5-1 | ASSPFDRGDEKLF
TRBV4-1 | ASSLPGQGGEKLF
TRBV19 | ASSWSNQNQPQH
TRBV21-1 | ATPGRPLSGNTIY
TRBV19 | ATQYPIAGGLIEQF
TRBV7-8 | ASSSGQGRGAYEQY
TRBV18 | ASSPTGPEETQY
TRBV30 | AWSVQGRTEAF
TRBV7-2 | ASSLGTSGIFVEQY
TRBV5-1 | ASSSGQGGTEAF
TRBV5-1 | ASRKDTHTGELF
TRBV7-2 | ASSLEGTSGRHYNEQF
TRBV6-5 | ASSSGRGLGDEQF
TRBV19 | ASSLVWGGNTEAF
TRBV18 | ASSPQAGGSTDTQY
TRBV5-6 | ASSTDGQGTLYEQY
TRBV28 | ASSPGVGANVLT
TRBV19 | ASGTTSASYEQY
TRBV27 | ASSLFPLTGELF
TRBV2 | ASTLDRLNEQF
TRBV28 | AGRGQGGLSQPQH
TRBV5-1 | ASSLSAGQQETQY
TRBV19 | ASITSGTDTQY
TRBV7-9 | ASSLGQGMEAF
TRBV9 | ASSVSETAYEQY
TRBV4-2 | ASSQDGRGPSYGYT
TRBV6-1 | ASSGSGSEAF
TRBV5-1 | ASSPSPMTSFGYNEQF
TRBV5-1 | ASSLVLAGADTQY
TRBV11-2 | ASSGGGLAGYTGELF
TRBV6-1 | ASSEGGQGASQPQH
TRBV6-6 | ASSQPQGTNEKLF
TRBV7-9 | ASSLGTVPSTDTQY
TRBV13 | ASSLRLISGNTIY
TRBV4-2 | ASSPGTSGRGSTDTQY
TRBV10-3 | AISANGHYEQY
TRBV27 | ASRTGVNTEAF
TRBV10-2 | ASSDPGRKYEKLF
TRBV29-1 | SVSDRLNQPQH